This T cell receptor (beta chain) derives from a study of beta chain features in type 1 diabetes. The study, taken as a whole, reports: Across patients, naive, central memory and Treg TCRB repertoires exhibited apparently greater similarity than was observed across healthy donors.

Sorting gave populations that all exceeded 98% purity. Points on this clone: Its antigen is undetermined.

In germline, CDR1 is SGHKS, CDR2 YYEKEE (reference sequence). V was clipped by 2 bases and J by 6 bases, with 12 bases between them. The CDR3 extends over 15 amino acids. Expressed TCRB transcripts were sequenced after all isolated RNA was converted to cDNA. Method: immunoSEQ multiplex PCR; TCRdb's copy keeps in-frame clones and lacks some. The repertoire holds a few hundred thousand clones, with around 13% as singletons. This clonotype originated in a man between 25 and 39 years old in good health. This rearrangement joins TRBV5-5 to TRBJ1-6; D is ambiguous. The sample consisted of central memory CD4+ T cells from blood. The CDR3 DNA is TGTGCCAGCAGCTTAAAAGGGAGCGCTAATTCACCCCTCCACTTT. Protein sequence: CASSLKGSANSPLHF.